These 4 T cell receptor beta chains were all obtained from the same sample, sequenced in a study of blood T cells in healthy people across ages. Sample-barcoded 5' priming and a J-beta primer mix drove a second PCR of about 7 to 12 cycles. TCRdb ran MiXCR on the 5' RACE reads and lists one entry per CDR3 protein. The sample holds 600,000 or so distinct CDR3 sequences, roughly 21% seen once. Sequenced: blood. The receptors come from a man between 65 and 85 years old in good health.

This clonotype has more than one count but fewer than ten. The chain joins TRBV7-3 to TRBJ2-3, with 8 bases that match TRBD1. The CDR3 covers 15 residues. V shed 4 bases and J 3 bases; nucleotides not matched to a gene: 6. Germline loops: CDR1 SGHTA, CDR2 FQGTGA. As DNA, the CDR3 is TGTGCCAGCAGCTCACAGGGGGACGGTACAGATACGCAGTATTTT. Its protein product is CASSSQGDGTDTQYF.

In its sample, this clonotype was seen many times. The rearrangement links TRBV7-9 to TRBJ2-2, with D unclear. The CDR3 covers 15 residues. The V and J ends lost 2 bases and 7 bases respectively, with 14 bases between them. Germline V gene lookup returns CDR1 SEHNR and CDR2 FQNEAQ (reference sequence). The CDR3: CASSLSPAPLGELFF. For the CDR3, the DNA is TGTGCCAGCAGCTTATCCCCAGCTCCCCTCGGGGAGCTGTTTTTT.

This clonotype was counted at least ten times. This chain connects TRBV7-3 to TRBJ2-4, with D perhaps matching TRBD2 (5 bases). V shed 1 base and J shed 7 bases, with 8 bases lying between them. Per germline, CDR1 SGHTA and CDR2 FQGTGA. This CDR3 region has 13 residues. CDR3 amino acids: CASSLMPGNIQYF. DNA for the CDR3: TGTGCCAGCAGCTTAATGCCGGGGAACATTCAGTACTTC.

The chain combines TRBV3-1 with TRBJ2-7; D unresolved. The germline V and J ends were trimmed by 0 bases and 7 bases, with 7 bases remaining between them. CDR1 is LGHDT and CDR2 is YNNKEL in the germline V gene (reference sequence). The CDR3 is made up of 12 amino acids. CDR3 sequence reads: CASSQERAEQYF. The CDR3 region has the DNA TGTGCCAGCAGCCAAGAGAGAGCGGAGCAGTACTTC.